Detailed here is one T cell receptor (beta chain). Antigen: not known. A read error may produce the germline difference seen at one junction end. This CDR3 comprises 16 residues. Germline CDR1 WSHSY, CDR2 SAAADI. The entry originates in a study of blood T cells in healthy people across ages. Study outcomes and limitations: Whereas aged donors had fewer naive CD4+ cells, long-lived donors had more of them and higher diversity.

PCR was performed a second time for 7 to 11 cycles using a sample-barcoded 5' primer and a J-beta primer mix. One entry per CDR3 protein, called by TCRdb with MiXCR from the 5' RACE reads. The sample lists some 1.5 million distinct CDR3 sequences, roughly 28% seen once, with 7.7% in the top ten. This sequence was found in a woman aged 25 to 45 in good health. Sequenced material: blood. The chain couples TRBV10-2 to TRBJ1-2; the match to TRBD1 covers 8 bases. CDR3: CANSDIGGQANYGYTF. CDR3 in DNA: TGCGCCAACAGTGATATTGGGGGACAGGCTAACTATGGCTACACCTTC.